These 13 T cell receptor beta chains originate from one sample sequenced in a study of blood T cell repertoires in COVID-19. Data came from immunoSEQ multiplex PCR; TCRdb stores just in-frame clones and leaves some out. This sample has 30,000 to 50,000 clones, with around 87% found just once. The sequencing input was peripheral blood. These receptors were obtained from a middle-aged man with active or convalescent COVID-19.

The V and J genes are TRBV6-6 and TRBJ2-1; 11 bases match TRBD2. Germline-derived CDR1 and CDR2 are MNHNY and SVGAGI (reference sequence). The V segment lost 8 bases and the J segment 7 bases; nucleotides outside the gene matches: 4. The CDR3 is made up of 13 amino acids. The CDR3: CASGLAGGNEQFF. DNA of the CDR3: TGTGCCAGCGGATTAGCGGGAGGGAATGAGCAGTTCTTC.

The genes are TRBV5-1 and TRBJ1-1, with 7 bases matching TRBD1. The germline gives CDR1 SGHRS, CDR2 YFSETQ. There are 13 residues in the CDR3. V was clipped by 0 bases and J by 12 bases; unmatched bases: 8. In DNA form, the CDR3 reads TGCGCCAGCAGCTTGGACAACGACAGGGTAACTTTCTTT. Its protein product is CASSLDNDRVTFF.

The chain combines TRBV5-5 with TRBJ1-5; 8 nucleotides agree with TRBD1. Germline V CDR1 and CDR2: SGHKS, YYEKEE (reference sequence). This CDR3 region has 14 residues. V gave up 4 bases and J gave up 5 bases; unmatched junction bases: 5. The CDR3 here is CASSPGQGDQPQHF. In DNA form, the CDR3 reads TGTGCCAGCAGCCCTGGACAGGGCGATCAGCCCCAGCATTTT.

J is TRBJ2-1 and V is TRBV11-2; D is perhaps TRBD2 (6 bases). The CDR3 loop spans 14 amino acids. V lost 5 bases to trimming and J lost 2 bases, with 10 bases between them. In germline, CDR1 is SGHAT, CDR2 FQNNGV. CDR3 in amino acids: CASSATGAYNEQFF. CDR3 in DNA: TGTGCCAGCAGCGCGACGGGAGCCTACAATGAGCAGTTCTTC. Full variable domain (remainder filled in from reference TRBV11-2 and TRBJ2-1): EAGVAQSPRYKIIEKRQSVAFWCNPISGHATLYWYQQILGQGPKLLIQFQNNGVVDDSQLPKDRFSAERLKGVDSTLKIQPAKLEDSAVYLCASSATGAYNEQFFGPGTRLTVL.

This chain joins TRBV5-6 and TRBJ2-7, with D possibly TRBD2 on 6 matching bases. Germline V gene lookup returns CDR1 SGHDT and CDR2 YYEEEE. Trimming pared 0 bases from V and 6 bases from J, leaving 10 bases between. This CDR3 is 13 amino acids long. The CDR3 DNA reads TGTGCCAGCAGCTTGGGTTATAGCGGCGAGCAGTACTTC. Encoded protein: CASSLGYSGEQYF.

The chain joins TRBV7-9 to TRBJ1-2, with TRBD1 matching 7 bases. This CDR3 contains 14 residues. Germline CDR1 is SEHNR and CDR2 is FQNEAQ (reference sequence). Germline trimming cut 10 bases from V and 9 bases from J; bases unmatched to any gene: 17. The CDR3 sequence is CANEPGQWARSYTF. Here the CDR3 DNA reads TGTGCCAACGAACCGGGACAGTGGGCCCGAAGCTACACCTTC. The full variable domain, in which reference TRBV7-9 and TRBJ1-2 provide the parts outside the CDR3, is DTGVSQNPRHKITKRGQNVTFRCDPISEHNRLYWYRQTLGQGPEFLTYFQNEAQLEKSRLLSDRFSAERPKGSFSTLEIQRTEQGDSAMYLCANEPGQWARSYTFGSGTRLTVV.

The sample holds one count of this clone. The V gene is TRBV5-8, the J gene TRBJ1-4, with no clear D. In germline, CDR1 is SGHTS, CDR2 YDEGEE. V gave up 3 bases and J gave up 7 bases, with 13 bases separating them. CDR3 length: 14 residues. The CDR3 DNA reads as TGTGCCAGCAGCTCCCTTTCAACAGTTGAAAAACTGTTTTTT. This translates into CASSSLSTVEKLFF.

The chain has TRBV27 and TRBJ1-2; 8 nucleotides agree with TRBD1. CDR3 length: 16 amino acids. Looked up from germline, CDR1 is MNHEY and CDR2 is SMNVEV (reference sequence). V lost 2 bases and J lost 4; bases outside the gene matches: 9. CDR3 nucleotides: TGTGCCAGCAGTTTAATGGCAGGGGGCTTTGGCTATGGCTACACCTTC. Translated, it gives CASSLMAGGFGYGYTF.

This clone was counted a single time. J is TRBJ2-7 and V is TRBV6-1; D is ambiguous. The CDR3 covers 15 residues. V was pared by 2 bases and J by 0 bases, with 11 bases between. Germline-derived CDR1 and CDR2 are MNHNS and SASEGT. This CDR3 is CASSERPASSYEQYF. In DNA, the CDR3 is TGTGCCAGCAGTGAAAGGCCAGCTAGCTCCTACGAGCAGTACTTC.

V gene TRBV25-1 combines with J gene TRBJ1-4; 9 bases align to TRBD1. Germline V CDR1 and CDR2: MGHDK, SYGVNS. V lost 1 base, J lost 6 bases, and 3 bases stayed unmatched. The CDR3 spans 15 residues. CDR3 region: CASSELGDRDEKLFF. In DNA form, the CDR3 reads TGTGCCAGCAGTGAATTGGGGGACAGGGATGAAAAACTGTTTTTT.

This clone has just one count. This chain links TRBV6-5 with TRBJ1-2, with 9 nucleotides matching TRBD1. The CDR3 totals 16 residues. The V and J ends lost 0 bases and 4 bases, in that order; junction bases with no gene match: 6. Per germline, CDR1 MNHEY and CDR2 SVGAGI. The CDR3 spells CASSYSAGQGSYGYTF. CDR3 DNA sequence: TGTGCCAGCAGTTACTCTGCGGGACAGGGATCCTATGGCTACACCTTC.

The chain uses TRBV6-5 and TRBJ2-1, with D perhaps matching TRBD2 (5 bases). Germline V CDR1 and CDR2: MNHEY, SVGAGI. The V gene lost 5 bases and the J gene lost 9 bases, with 8 bases spanning the gap. The CDR3 consists of 11 residues. The CDR3, as DNA: TGTGCCAGCAGTCTCCGGGGTGAGCAGTTCTTC. This encodes CASSLRGEQFF.

This clone has only one observation. The chain joins TRBV27 to TRBJ2-5; TRBD2 matches 8 bases. The V and J ends lost 4 bases and 5 bases, in that order; junction bases with no gene match: 6. The CDR3 sequence is 14 residues long. The germline V gene encodes CDR1 MNHEY and CDR2 SMNVEV (reference sequence). CDR3 nucleotide sequence: TGTGCCAGCAGTTCTTTAGCGGGATTGGAGACCCAGTACTTC. Its translation: CASSSLAGLETQYF.